The 20 T cell receptor beta chains below all came from one sample that was sequenced in a study of T cell changes during pregnancy in multiple sclerosis (dated by TCRdb to between 2018 and 2020). Libraries were made using the immunoSEQ multiplex PCR assay. TCRdb holds this immuneACCESS table with in-frame rearrangements only. Some clones are missing; in checked studies, unresolved V genes explain under half, and the rest has no known cause. The sample records roughly 80,000 clones, 75% to 90% of which are singletons. The leading ten clones occupy around 1.8% of the sample. The source material was peripheral blood, sampled before pregnancy. These receptors all come from a female donor with multiple sclerosis, enrolled in a pregnancy study.

This clone was detected only once. The gene calls are TRBV5-1 and TRBJ2-7, with 9 bases matching TRBD1. This CDR3 region has 15 residues. Germline V gene lookup returns CDR1 SGHRS and CDR2 YFSETQ. Trimming cost V 4 bases and J 1 base; bases outside gene matches: 6. The CDR3 DNA reads TGCGCCAGCAGCGTAACAGGGGGCCGATCCTACGAGCAGTACTTC. Translated, it gives CASSVTGGRSYEQYF.

The chain combines TRBV4-2 with TRBJ2-7; 8 bases map to TRBD2. V was clipped by 4 bases and J by 0 bases; unmatched bases: 8. Germline CDR1 and CDR2: LGHNA and YNFKEQ. The CDR3 totals 16 residues. The CDR3 is CASSREIAGSSYEQYF. Here the CDR3 DNA reads TGTGCCAGCAGCCGGGAAATAGCGGGGAGCTCCTACGAGCAGTACTTC.

The CDR3 nucleotides are TGTGCCAGCAGCTACGACACGAACACTGAAGCTTTCTTT. Protein: CASSYDTNTEAFF. The chain recombines TRBV7-3 with TRBJ1-1; D unclear. The length of the CDR3 is 13 residues. The germline V gene has CDR1 SGHTA and CDR2 FQGTGA. V lost 4 bases and J 1 base, leaving 7 bases between the germline ends.

The chain is built from TRBV28 and TRBJ1-1; no clear D gene. The V gene's germline CDR1 is MDHEN and CDR2 SYDVKM. The CDR3 sequence is 20 residues long. The ends were cut back, 2 bases at V and 8 bases at J, with 33 bases in the middle. The CDR3 DNA follows: TGTGCCAGCAGTTTACCGATGGGCACTGTCGCCCCGCTGCGCCGCACCGAAGCTTTCTTT. Translated: CASSLPMGTVAPLRRTEAFF.

This clone was counted between two and nine times. V gene TRBV15 combines with J gene TRBJ1-1; the D is unclear. This CDR3 is built from 15 residues. The germline V and J ends were trimmed by 0 bases and 1 base, with 9 bases remaining between them. The germline V gene has CDR1 LNHNV and CDR2 YYDKDF (reference sequence). CDR3 sequence reads: CATSRDPEGNTEAFF. CDR3 coding DNA: TGTGCCACCAGCAGAGATCCAGAGGGGAACACTGAAGCTTTCTTT.

The count of this clone is one. V gene TRBV6-5 combines with J gene TRBJ1-6, with 7 bases that match TRBD1. The CDR3 totals 14 residues. After removal of 5 bases from V and 5 bases from J, the junction contained 3 bases not matched to a gene. Germline V gene sequence: CDR1 MNHEY, CDR2 SVGAGI. The CDR3 protein is CASSATGDNSPLHF. The CDR3 DNA is TGTGCCAGCAGTGCTACAGGGGATAATTCACCCCTCCACTTT.

The V and J genes are TRBV11-2 and TRBJ2-1, with TRBD2 identical over 11 bases. Trimming took 2 bases from V and 7 from J; bases not matched to a gene: 1. Per germline, CDR1 SGHAT and CDR2 FQNNGV. The CDR3 runs to 14 residues. CDR3 sequence (DNA): TGTGCCAGCAGCTTACGACTAGCGGGGAATGAGCAGTTCTTC. This codes for CASSLRLAGNEQFF.

This clone is a singleton in its sample. This chain joins TRBV29-1 and TRBJ2-1, with a possible D match to TRBD1 (8 bases). V lost 7 bases, J lost 6 bases, and 16 bases lay in between. Germline CDR1 reads SQVTM; CDR2 reads ANQGSEA. CDR3 length: 13 amino acids. CDR3 sequence reads: CSGRTGRVNEQFF. The CDR3 bases are TGCAGCGGAAGGACAGGGAGGGTCAATGAGCAGTTCTTC.

This clone has just a few counts. The chain uses TRBV28 and TRBJ1-5, with 8 nucleotides matching TRBD1. CDR3 length: 14 amino acids. The V segment lost 8 bases and the J segment 7 bases; nucleotides outside the gene matches: 10. Germline loops: CDR1 MDHEN, CDR2 SYDVKM. The CDR3 DNA sequence: TGTGCCAGCCGCGGACAGGGAGACGTACAGCCCCAGCATTTT. It codes for CASRGQGDVQPQHF.

V is TRBV5-5 and J is TRBJ1-2, with 7 bases aligning to TRBD1. This CDR3 region has 13 residues. After removal of 4 bases from V and 4 bases from J, the junction contained 4 bases not matched to a gene. Germline lookup yields CDR1 SGHKS and CDR2 YYEKEE (reference sequence). DNA for the CDR3: TGTGCCAGCAGCCGGACAGGTCCCTATGGCTACACCTTC. The encoded protein is CASSRTGPYGYTF.

The chain uses TRBV11-1 and TRBJ2-1; D unclear. Deletions cut 6 bases from V and 4 bases from J, with 10 bases between. The CDR3 length is 13 residues. Per the germline V gene, CDR1 is SGHAT and CDR2 is FQDESV (reference sequence). CDR3 coding DNA: TGTGCCAGCAGGCGTATAGAATACAATGAGCAGTTCTTC. It translates to CASRRIEYNEQFF.

The rearrangement links TRBV4-1 to TRBJ1-1, with D possibly being TRBD1 (6 bases). Trimming left V 3 bases short and J 2 bases short, with 13 bases between. CDR3 size: 15 residues. Germline CDR1 is MGHRA and CDR2 is YSYEKL. The CDR3 nucleotides read TGCGCCAGCAGCCAGGGAGGGGGTCTAAACACTGAAGCTTTCTTT. It encodes CASSQGGGLNTEAFF.

The chain is built from TRBV29-1 and TRBJ2-3; 10 positions match TRBD2. J lost 4 bases, V lost 4 bases, and 11 bases had no gene match. The germline V gene has CDR1 SQVTM and CDR2 ANQGSEA. There are 16 residues in the CDR3. CDR3 sequence reads: CSVVRSGGVVADTQYF. Here the CDR3 DNA reads TGCAGCGTTGTACGCAGCGGGGGGGTGGTCGCAGATACGCAGTATTTT.

The chain uses TRBV5-1 and TRBJ1-1; 9 bases match TRBD1. Per the germline V gene, CDR1 is SGHRS and CDR2 is YFSETQ. V shed 4 bases and J 5 bases; nucleotides not matched to a gene: 9. The CDR3 consists of 15 residues. The CDR3 DNA reads as TGCGCCAGCAGCCGCTTCAACAGGGGGCGGACTGAAGCTTTCTTT. Translation gives CASSRFNRGRTEAFF.

CDR3 sequence reads: CASSFSRVAGELFF. The CDR3, as DNA: TGTGCCAGCAGCTTTAGCAGGGTCGCCGGGGAGCTGTTTTTT. The chain is built from TRBV13 and TRBJ2-2, with D perhaps TRBD1 (5 bases). CDR1 is PRHDT and CDR2 is FYEKMQ in the germline V gene (reference sequence). V was cut by 3 bases and J by 6 bases, with 11 bases left in between. This CDR3 comprises 14 residues.

The J gene is TRBJ2-4, the V gene TRBV19, with 8 bases fitting TRBD1. Germline assignment: CDR1 LNHDA and CDR2 SQIVND (reference sequence). Trimming removed 7 bases from V and 6 bases from J; junction bases left unmatched: 8. CDR3 length: 14 residues. CDR3 residues: CASTPRGQVNIQYF. The CDR3 nucleotides read TGTGCCAGTACCCCCCGGGGACAGGTAAACATTCAGTACTTC.

V gene TRBV11-2 combines with J gene TRBJ2-1, with 7 positions matching TRBD1. The germline V gene has CDR1 SGHAT and CDR2 FQNNGV. V dropped 2 bases and J dropped 3; count of bases not matched to a gene: 7. This CDR3 region has 16 residues. In nucleotides, the CDR3 is TGTGCCAGCAGCTTATTTGTATGGGACAGCTACAATGAGCAGTTCTTC. Amino acid sequence: CASSLFVWDSYNEQFF.

The V call is TRBV18, the J call TRBJ2-5, with D possibly TRBD2 on 5 matching bases. V lost 6 bases, J lost 4 bases, and 12 bases lay in between. Germline-derived CDR1 and CDR2 are KGHSH and LQKENI. The CDR3 covers 13 residues. The CDR3 loop is CASSYAAGETQYF. CDR3 bases: TGTGCCAGCTCGTACGCCGCGGGAGAGACCCAGTACTTC.

V usage is TRBV7-2 and J usage is TRBJ2-7, with D perhaps matching TRBD2 (6 bases). This CDR3 region has 16 residues. The germline gives CDR1 SGHTA, CDR2 FQGNSA. V lost 1 base and J lost 3, with 16 bases in between. CDR3 residues: CASSLVLRRGFYEQYF. DNA of the CDR3: TGTGCCAGCAGCTTAGTCCTTCGGCGGGGTTTCTACGAGCAGTACTTC.

V and J are TRBV6-6 and TRBJ2-7, with a weak D call TRBD1 (6 bases). The germline CDR1 and CDR2 sequences are MNHNY and SVGAGI (reference sequence). The V gene lost 6 bases and the J gene lost 8 bases, with 20 bases spanning the gap. There are 14 residues in the CDR3. The CDR3 bases are TGTGCCAGCAGCCGACCTAGTACAGGGACGAAGCAGTACTTC. Its protein is CASSRPSTGTKQYF.